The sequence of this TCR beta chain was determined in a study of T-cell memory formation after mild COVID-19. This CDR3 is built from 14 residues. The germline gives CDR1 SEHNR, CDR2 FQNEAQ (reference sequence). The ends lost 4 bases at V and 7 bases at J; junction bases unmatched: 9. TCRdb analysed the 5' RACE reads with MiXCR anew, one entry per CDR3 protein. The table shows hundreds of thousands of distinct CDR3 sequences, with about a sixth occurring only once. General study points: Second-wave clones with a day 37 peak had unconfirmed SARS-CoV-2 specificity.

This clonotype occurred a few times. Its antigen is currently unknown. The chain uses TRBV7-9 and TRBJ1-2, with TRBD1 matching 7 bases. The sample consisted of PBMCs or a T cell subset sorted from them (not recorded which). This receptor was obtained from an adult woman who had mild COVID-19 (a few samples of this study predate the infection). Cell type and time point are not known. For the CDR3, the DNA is TGTGCCAGCAGCTCGGGACTGCCAGGGGGTGGCTACACCTTC. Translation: CASSSGLPGGGYTF.